This T cell receptor (beta chain) was captured in a study of blood T cell repertoires in COVID-19. Study at large: The United States, Italy and Spain provided the acute and convalescent COVID-19 samples. T cells, B-cell-depleted T cells, or PBMCs supplied cDNA or gDNA.

V lost 4 bases and J 2 bases, leaving 6 bases between the germline ends. The CDR3 is 12 amino acids. Germline CDR1 reads SNHLY; CDR2 reads FYNNEI. Profiling relied on immunoSEQ multiplex PCR, and the TCRdb table lists in-frame clones only, not all of them. The sample has more than 110,000 clones, about 84% seen once; the top ten hold approximately 9.5%. V gene TRBV2 combines with J gene TRBJ2-7; D possibly corresponds to TRBD1 (6 bases). This sequence was found in a woman older than 75 in a cohort sampled during active or convalescent COVID-19. Input material: peripheral blood. This CDR3 reads CASSGDTYEQYV. The CDR3 DNA reads TGTGCCAGCAGTGGGGACACCTACGAGCAGTACGTC.